A single sample is the source of the 17 T cell receptor beta chains below, sequenced in a study of identical twins (dated by TCRdb to 2016 to 2018). Library prep was done by 5' RACE. Sequencer: Illumina HiSeq 2000. The public reads were reprocessed in TCRdb via fastp at Q25 and MiXCR, keeping in-frame beta chains. Each entry merges the rows of one CDR3 protein and shows their most common DNA and genes. This sample gives some 500,000 distinct CDR3 sequences in total; 9.6% of them show up just once. Approximately 3.2% of the sample is taken by the ten largest. The same sample was also studied in work on yellow fever vaccine responses in identical twins.

The sequenced material came from PBMCs. The receptor set was obtained from a woman under 30 in good health.

This clonotype was seen at least ten times. The chain recombines TRBV6-2 or TRBV6-3 with TRBJ2-2, with D tentatively TRBD1 or TRBD2 (5 bases each). CDR3 length equals 14 residues. Germline CDR1 reads MNHEY; CDR2 reads SVGEGT. Deletions cut 0 bases from V and 6 bases from J, with 8 bases between. For the CDR3, the DNA is TGTGCCAGCAGTTACTCTTTGGGGGCCGGGGAGCTGTTTTTT. Its translation: CASSYSLGAGELFF.

The table lists this clonotype with a few counts. This chain joins TRBV4-1 and TRBJ2-1, with 11 bases that match TRBD2. The CDR3 covers 15 residues. Germline CDR1 is MGHRA and CDR2 is YSYEKL. The V and J ends lost 5 bases and 10 bases, in that order; junction bases with no gene match: 10. The CDR3 loop reads CASSELAGAPREQFF. DNA for the CDR3: TGCGCCAGCAGCGAACTAGCGGGGGCCCCCCGGGAGCAGTTCTTC.

This clonotype was seen a few times. The genes are TRBV7-3 and TRBJ2-5, with D uncertain. V lost 1 base, J lost 5 bases, and 8 bases lay in between. In germline, CDR1 is SGHTA, CDR2 FQGTGA. The CDR3 loop spans 13 amino acids. CDR3 DNA: TGTGCCAGCAGCTTAATACCCCTCGAGACCCAGTACTTC. The encoded protein is CASSLIPLETQYF.

This clonotype appeared once. V and J are TRBV27 and TRBJ2-3, with 10 nucleotides matching TRBD2. This CDR3 comprises 17 residues. Germline V gene sequence: CDR1 MNHEY, CDR2 SMNVEV (reference sequence). With V trimmed by 9 bases and J by 2 bases, 14 bases remained unmatched. In DNA form, the CDR3 reads TGTGCCAGAGAGGGTAAAGCGGGGGGGAACCTCACAGATACGCAGTATTTT. Encoded protein: CAREGKAGGNLTDTQYF.

In its sample, this clonotype was seen many times. The chain is built from TRBV7-9 and TRBJ2-6, with D tentatively TRBD1 (6 bases). CDR3 length: 16 residues. Germline V gives CDR1 SEHNR, CDR2 FQNEAQ (reference sequence). V lost 3 bases to trimming and J lost 0 bases, with 9 bases between them. In nucleotides, the CDR3 is TGTGCCAGCAGCTTGGTAGGGGGCTCTGGGGCCAACGTCCTGACTTTC. Protein product: CASSLVGGSGANVLTF.

This rearrangement joins TRBV12-3 or TRBV12-4 to TRBJ2-7; 14 bases are shared with TRBD2. V dropped 8 bases and J dropped 6; count of bases not matched to a gene: 3. This CDR3 spans 13 amino acids. CDR3: CASVGLAGGEQYF. The CDR3 nucleotides read TGTGCCAGCGTAGGACTAGCGGGAGGCGAGCAGTACTTC.

This clonotype has a count of ten or more. The chain links TRBV27 to TRBJ2-5; D remains unclear. CDR1 and CDR2 from the germline V gene are MNHEY and SMNVEV (reference sequence). The CDR3 runs to 14 residues. V was pared by 2 bases and J by 5 bases, with 12 bases between. The CDR3 sequence is CASSLSRSHETQYF. The CDR3 nucleotides read TGTGCCAGCAGTTTAAGTCGCTCCCACGAGACCCAGTACTTC.

This clonotype was seen repeatedly, ten times or more. The chain combines TRBV29-1 with TRBJ1-1, with D perhaps matching TRBD1 (5 bases). In germline, CDR1 is SQVTM, CDR2 ANQGSEA. This CDR3 is 12 amino acids long. V gave up 5 bases and J gave up 10 bases, with 17 bases separating them. In DNA, the CDR3 is TGCAGCGTTTTGCAGGGTTCTACTAGAGCTTTCTTT. Protein: CSVLQGSTRAFF. Together with reference TRBV29-1 and TRBJ1-1, the CDR3 gives the full variable domain: SAVISQKPSRDICQRGTSLTIQCQVDSQVTMMFWYRQQPGQSLTLIATANQGSEATYESGFVIDKFPISRPNLTFSTLTVSNMSPEDSSIYLCSVLQGSTRAFFGQGTRLTVV.

The sample holds a few counts of this clonotype. CDR3 coding DNA: TGCAGCGTTGTAATACGGGACAGTTACGAGCAGTACTTC. It is translated as CSVVIRDSYEQYF. This chain links TRBV29-1 with TRBJ2-7, with 7 bases matching TRBD1. CDR3 length equals 13 residues. The trim removed 4 bases at V and 4 bases at J, leaving 7 bases unmatched. Germline V gene data show CDR1 as SQVTM and CDR2 as ANQGSEA.

This clonotype has at least ten counts. The gene calls are TRBV12-3 or TRBV12-4 and TRBJ2-2; 7 bases are shared with TRBD1. V lost 8 bases and J lost 3; bases outside the gene matches: 3. The CDR3 has 13 residues. The CDR3 region is CASGDSYTGELFF. The CDR3 DNA sequence: TGTGCCAGCGGGGACAGCTACACCGGGGAGCTGTTTTTT.

A few counts support this clonotype. The chain uses TRBV3-1 and TRBJ2-1; 7 positions match TRBD1. V shed 4 bases and J 7 bases; nucleotides not matched to a gene: 10. This CDR3 has 15 residues. Germline-derived CDR1 and CDR2 are LGHDT and YNNKEL (reference sequence). The CDR3 sequence is CASSLTGARQNEQFF. CDR3 bases: TGTGCCAGCAGCCTAACAGGGGCTCGACAGAATGAGCAGTTCTTC.

This clonotype has a count of ten or more. This sequence joins TRBV20-1 and TRBJ2-4; no clear D gene. The V gene lost 3 bases and the J gene lost 0 bases, with 3 bases spanning the gap. Germline CDR1 is DFQATT and CDR2 is SNEGSKA (reference sequence). CDR3 length: 12 amino acids. DNA of the CDR3: TGCAGTGCTAGGCTAGCCAAAAACATTCAGTACTTC. The encoded protein is CSARLAKNIQYF.

The rearrangement links TRBV7-9 to TRBJ2-1; either TRBD1 or TRBD2 may supply D (5 bases each). The CDR3 covers 13 residues. V was cut by 1 base and J by 10 bases, with 11 bases left in between. The germline gives CDR1 SEHNR, CDR2 FQNEAQ (reference sequence). The CDR3 loop is CASSLDGGFEQFF. CDR3 nucleotides: TGTGCCAGCAGCTTAGATGGGGGATTCGAGCAGTTCTTC.

This clonotype was detected ten times or more. The J gene is TRBJ2-7, the V gene TRBV20-1; 7 bases line up with TRBD2. The V gene's germline CDR1 is DFQATT and CDR2 SNEGSKA (reference sequence). V lost 3 bases and J lost 5; bases outside the gene matches: 13. The CDR3 spans 15 residues. CDR3 DNA: TGCAGTGCTAGTTTTTTCGGACTAGGGCCGGACGAGCAGTACTTC. It specifies CSASFFGLGPDEQYF.

This clonotype was observed many times. This rearrangement joins TRBV12-3 or TRBV12-4 to TRBJ2-2, with D maybe TRBD1 (6 bases). The CDR3 spans 14 residues. Trimming cost V 10 bases and J 1 base, with 13 bases left between them. The DNA for the CDR3 is TGTGCCAACCCCACGGACAGGAACACCGGGGAGCTGTTTTTT. Its protein is CANPTDRNTGELFF.

This clonotype was counted between two and nine times. This rearrangement joins TRBV10-2 to TRBJ2-1; 9 nucleotides align to TRBD2. In germline, CDR1 is WSHSY, CDR2 SAAADI. The CDR3 runs to 16 residues. V lost 3 bases to trimming and J lost 8 bases; unmatched junction nucleotides: 11. The CDR3 reads CASSERRAGGFYEQFF. For the CDR3, the DNA is TGCGCCAGCAGTGAAAGGCGAGCGGGAGGATTCTATGAGCAGTTCTTC.

This clonotype was detected a few times. The chain links TRBV28 to TRBJ1-2, with 9 positions matching TRBD1. The CDR3 length is 19 residues. V shed 5 bases and J 4 bases; nucleotides not matched to a gene: 20. Germline assignment: CDR1 MDHEN and CDR2 SYDVKM. The CDR3 sequence: CASSPTYSWTGEVGYGYTF. The DNA for the CDR3 is TGTGCCAGCAGTCCAACCTATTCGTGGACAGGGGAAGTAGGCTATGGCTACACCTTC.